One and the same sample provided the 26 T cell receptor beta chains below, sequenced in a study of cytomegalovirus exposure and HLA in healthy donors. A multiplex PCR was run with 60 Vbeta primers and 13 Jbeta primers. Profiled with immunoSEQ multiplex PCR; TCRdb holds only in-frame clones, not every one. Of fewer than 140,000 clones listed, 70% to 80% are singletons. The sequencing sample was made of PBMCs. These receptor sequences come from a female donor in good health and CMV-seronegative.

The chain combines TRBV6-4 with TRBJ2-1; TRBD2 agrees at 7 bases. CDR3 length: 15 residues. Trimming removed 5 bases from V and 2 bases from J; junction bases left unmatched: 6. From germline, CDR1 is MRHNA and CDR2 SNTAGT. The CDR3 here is CASSKRAGAYNEQFF. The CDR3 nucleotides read TGTGCCAGCAGTAAGCGTGCGGGAGCCTACAATGAGCAGTTCTTC.

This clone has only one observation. In nucleotides, the CDR3 is TGTGCCAGCAGTCCGAGCGGGATTTCCGACAATGAGCAGTTCTTC. Its protein is CASSPSGISDNEQFF. The rearrangement uses TRBV28 and TRBJ2-1, with 7 bases that match TRBD2. After removal of 5 bases from V and 5 bases from J, the junction contained 9 bases not matched to a gene. Germline CDR1 and CDR2: MDHEN and SYDVKM. The CDR3 consists of 15 residues.

The CDR3 loop reads CSSGMGDEQFF. For the CDR3, the DNA is TGCAGCAGCGGGATGGGGGATGAGCAGTTCTTC. The J gene is TRBJ2-1, the V gene TRBV29-1; 7 nucleotides agree with TRBD2. This CDR3 contains 11 residues. Germline CDR1 SQVTM, CDR2 ANQGSEA. Unmatched junction bases numbered 6, after V lost 8 bases and J lost 8 bases.

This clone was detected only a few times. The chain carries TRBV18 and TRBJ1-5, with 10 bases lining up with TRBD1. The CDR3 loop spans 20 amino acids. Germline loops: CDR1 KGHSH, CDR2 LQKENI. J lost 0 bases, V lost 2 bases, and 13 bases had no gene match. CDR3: CASSPEVRDRGTYSNQPQHF. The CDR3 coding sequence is TGTGCCAGCTCACCAGAGGTACGGGACAGGGGTACCTATAGCAATCAGCCCCAGCATTTT.

CDR3 sequence: CSVVGGETYEQYF. The CDR3 DNA reads TGCAGCGTTGTAGGGGGCGAGACCTACGAGCAGTACTTC. The chain employs TRBV29-1 and TRBJ2-5; the match to TRBD1 covers 7 bases. Judging by the DNA end, TRBJ2-7 fits better; the J call may be wrong. CDR3 length: 13 amino acids. The germline gives CDR1 SQVTM, CDR2 ANQGSEA.

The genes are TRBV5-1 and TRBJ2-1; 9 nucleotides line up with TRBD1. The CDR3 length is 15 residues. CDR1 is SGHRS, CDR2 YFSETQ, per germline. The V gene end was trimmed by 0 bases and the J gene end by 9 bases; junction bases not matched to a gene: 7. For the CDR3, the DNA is TGCGCCAGCAGCTTGGAGGGGACAGGGTATAGTGAGCAGTTCTTC. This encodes CASSLEGTGYSEQFF.

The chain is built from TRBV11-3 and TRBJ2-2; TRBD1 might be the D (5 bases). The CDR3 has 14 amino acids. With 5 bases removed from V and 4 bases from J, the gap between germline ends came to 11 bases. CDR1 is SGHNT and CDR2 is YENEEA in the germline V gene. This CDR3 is CASSNIRGTGELFF. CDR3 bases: TGTGCCAGCAGCAATATAAGGGGCACCGGGGAGCTGTTTTTT.

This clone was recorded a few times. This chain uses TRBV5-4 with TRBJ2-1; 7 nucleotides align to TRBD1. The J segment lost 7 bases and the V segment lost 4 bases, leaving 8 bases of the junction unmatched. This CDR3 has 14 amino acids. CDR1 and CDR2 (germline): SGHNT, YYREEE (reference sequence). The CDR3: CASSQGTVRNEQFF. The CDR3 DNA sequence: TGTGCCAGCAGCCAGGGGACAGTTCGGAATGAGCAGTTCTTC.

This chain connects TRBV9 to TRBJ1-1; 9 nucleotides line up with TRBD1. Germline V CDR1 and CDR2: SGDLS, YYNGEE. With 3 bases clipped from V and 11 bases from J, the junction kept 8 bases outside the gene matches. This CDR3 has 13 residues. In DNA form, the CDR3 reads TGTGCCAGCAGCGGTGACGGACAGGGGTTCGCTTTCTTT. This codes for CASSGDGQGFAFF.

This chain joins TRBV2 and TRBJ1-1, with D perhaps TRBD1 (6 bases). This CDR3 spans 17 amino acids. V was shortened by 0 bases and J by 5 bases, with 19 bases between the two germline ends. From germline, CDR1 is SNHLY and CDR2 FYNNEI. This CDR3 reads CASSEARPGRGRTEAFF. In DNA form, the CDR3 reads TGTGCCAGCAGTGAAGCGAGGCCAGGAAGGGGGAGAACTGAAGCTTTCTTT.

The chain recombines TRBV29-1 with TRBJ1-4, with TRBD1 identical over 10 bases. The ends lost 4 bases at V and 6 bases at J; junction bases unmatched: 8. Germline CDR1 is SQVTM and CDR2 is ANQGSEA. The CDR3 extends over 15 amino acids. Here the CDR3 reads CSVGGTGATYEKLFF. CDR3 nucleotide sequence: TGCAGCGTTGGCGGGACAGGGGCAACCTATGAAAAACTGTTTTTT.

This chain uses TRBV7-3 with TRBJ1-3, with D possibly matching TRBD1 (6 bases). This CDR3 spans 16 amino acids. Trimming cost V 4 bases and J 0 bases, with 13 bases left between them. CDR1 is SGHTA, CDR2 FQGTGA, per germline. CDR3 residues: CASSSSDRRSGNTIYF. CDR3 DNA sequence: TGTGCCAGCAGCTCCTCTGACAGGCGCTCTGGAAACACCATATATTTT. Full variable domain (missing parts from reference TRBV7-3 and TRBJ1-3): GAGVSQTPSNKVTEKGKYVELRCDPISGHTALYWYRQSLGQGPEFLIYFQGTGAADDSGLPNDRFFAVRPEGSVSTLKIQRTERGDSAVYLCASSSSDRRSGNTIYFGEGSWLTVV.

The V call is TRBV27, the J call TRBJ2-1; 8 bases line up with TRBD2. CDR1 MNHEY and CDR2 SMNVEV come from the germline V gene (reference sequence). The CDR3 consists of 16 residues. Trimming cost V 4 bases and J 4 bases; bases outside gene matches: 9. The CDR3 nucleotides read TGTGCCAGCAGTTCCCGTGGGCCTAGCGGGTACAATGAGCAGTTCTTC. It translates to CASSSRGPSGYNEQFF.

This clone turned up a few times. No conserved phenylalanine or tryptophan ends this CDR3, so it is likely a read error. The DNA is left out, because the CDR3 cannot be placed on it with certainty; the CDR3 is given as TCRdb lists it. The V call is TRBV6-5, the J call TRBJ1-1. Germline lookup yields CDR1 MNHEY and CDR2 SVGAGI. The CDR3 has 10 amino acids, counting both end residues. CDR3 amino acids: CASSYSSGST.

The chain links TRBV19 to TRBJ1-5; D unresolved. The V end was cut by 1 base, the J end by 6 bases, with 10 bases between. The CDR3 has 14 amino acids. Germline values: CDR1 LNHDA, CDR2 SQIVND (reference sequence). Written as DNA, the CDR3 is TGTGCCAGTAGTATAGGAGGGATGGGTCAGCCCCAGCATTTT. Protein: CASSIGGMGQPQHF.

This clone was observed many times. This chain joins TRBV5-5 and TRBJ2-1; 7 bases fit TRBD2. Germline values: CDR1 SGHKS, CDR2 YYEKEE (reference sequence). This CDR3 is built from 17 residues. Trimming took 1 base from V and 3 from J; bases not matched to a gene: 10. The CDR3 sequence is CASSLSSGREVYNEQFF. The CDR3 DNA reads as TGTGCCAGCAGCTTGTCTAGTGGGAGGGAGGTCTACAATGAGCAGTTCTTC.

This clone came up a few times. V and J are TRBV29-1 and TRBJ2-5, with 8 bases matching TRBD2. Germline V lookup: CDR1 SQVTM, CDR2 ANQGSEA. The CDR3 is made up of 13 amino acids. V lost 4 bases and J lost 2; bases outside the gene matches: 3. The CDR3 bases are TGCAGCGTTGCCGGGACTAGTCAAGAGACCCAGTACTTC. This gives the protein CSVAGTSQETQYF.

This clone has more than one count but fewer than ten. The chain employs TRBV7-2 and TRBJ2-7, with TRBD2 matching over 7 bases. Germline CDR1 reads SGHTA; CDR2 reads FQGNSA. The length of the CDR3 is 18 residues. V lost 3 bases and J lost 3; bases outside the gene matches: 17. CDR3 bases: TGTGCCAGCAGCTTCGGGCCCCAAGGCGGGAGTGGGGTCTACGAGCAGTACTTC. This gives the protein CASSFGPQGGSGVYEQYF.

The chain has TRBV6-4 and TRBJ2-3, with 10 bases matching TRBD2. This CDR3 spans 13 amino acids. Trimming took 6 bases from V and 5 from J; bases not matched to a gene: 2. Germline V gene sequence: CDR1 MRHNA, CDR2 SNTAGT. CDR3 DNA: TGTGCCAGCAGAGCTAGCGGGGGAGATACGCAGTATTTT. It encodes CASRASGGDTQYF.

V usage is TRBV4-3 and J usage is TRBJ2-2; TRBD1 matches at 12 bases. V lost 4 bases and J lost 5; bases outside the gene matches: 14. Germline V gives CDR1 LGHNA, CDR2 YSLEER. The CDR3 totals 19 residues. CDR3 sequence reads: CASSLTLGTGGKVTGELFF. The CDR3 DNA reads TGCGCCAGCAGCCTGACTCTCGGGACAGGGGGCAAAGTGACCGGGGAGCTGTTTTTT.

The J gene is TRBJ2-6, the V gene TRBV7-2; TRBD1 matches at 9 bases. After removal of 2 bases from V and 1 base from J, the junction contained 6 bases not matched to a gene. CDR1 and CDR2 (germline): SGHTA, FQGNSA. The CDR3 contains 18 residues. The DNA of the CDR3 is TGTGCCAGCAGCTTAAGACAGGGGGTTCGTTCTGGGGCCAACGTCCTGACTTTC. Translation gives CASSLRQGVRSGANVLTF.

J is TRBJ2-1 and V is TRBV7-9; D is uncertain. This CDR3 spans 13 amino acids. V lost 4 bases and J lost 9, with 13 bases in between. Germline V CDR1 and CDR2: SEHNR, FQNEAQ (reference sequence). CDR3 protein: CASSSSGVGEQFF. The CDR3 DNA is TGTGCCAGCAGCTCGTCGGGTGTTGGTGAGCAGTTCTTC. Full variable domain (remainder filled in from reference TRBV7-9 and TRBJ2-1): DTGVSQNPRHKITKRGQNVTFRCDPISEHNRLYWYRQTLGQGPEFLTYFQNEAQLEKSRLLSDRFSAERPKGSFSTLEIQRTEQGDSAMYLCASSSSGVGEQFFGPGTRLTVL.

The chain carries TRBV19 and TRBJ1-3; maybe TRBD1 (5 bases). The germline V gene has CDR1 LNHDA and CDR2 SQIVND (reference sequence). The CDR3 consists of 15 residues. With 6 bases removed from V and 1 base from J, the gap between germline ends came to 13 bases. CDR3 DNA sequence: TGTGCCAGTAGCTACTCGACAGATTCTGGAAACACCATATATTTT. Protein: CASSYSTDSGNTIYF.

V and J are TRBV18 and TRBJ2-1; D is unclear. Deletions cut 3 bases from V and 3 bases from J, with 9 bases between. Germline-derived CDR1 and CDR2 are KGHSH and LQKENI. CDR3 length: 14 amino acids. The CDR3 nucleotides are TGTGCCAGCTCACCTCCCACTCACTACAATGAGCAGTTCTTC. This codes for CASSPPTHYNEQFF.

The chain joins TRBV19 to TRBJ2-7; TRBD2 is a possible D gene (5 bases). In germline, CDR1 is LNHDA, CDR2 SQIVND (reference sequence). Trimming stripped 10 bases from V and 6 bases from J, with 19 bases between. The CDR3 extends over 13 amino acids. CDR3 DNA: TGTGCCACGCGACCGAGCCCCCGGGGCGAGCAGTACTTC. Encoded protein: CATRPSPRGEQYF.

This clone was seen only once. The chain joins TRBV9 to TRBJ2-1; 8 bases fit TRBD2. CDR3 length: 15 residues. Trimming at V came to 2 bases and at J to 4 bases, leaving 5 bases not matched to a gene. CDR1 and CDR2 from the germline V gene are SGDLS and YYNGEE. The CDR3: CASSVGTRQYNEQFF. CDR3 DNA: TGTGCCAGCAGCGTCGGGACTAGGCAATACAATGAGCAGTTCTTC. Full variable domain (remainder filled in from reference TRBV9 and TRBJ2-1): DSGVTQTPKHLITATGQRVTLRCSPRSGDLSVYWYQQSLDQGLQFLIQYYNGEERAKGNILERFSAQQFPDLHSELNLSSLELGDSALYFCASSVGTRQYNEQFFGPGTRLTVL.